The 20 T cell receptor beta chains listed next were all sequenced from one sample in a study of blood T cells in healthy people across ages. Next came a second PCR, run for about 7 to 12 cycles, which used a sample-barcoded 5' primer along with a J-beta primer mix. TCRdb redid the calling of the 5' RACE reads with MiXCR, one entry per CDR3 protein. This table has about 1.6 million distinct CDR3 sequences, around 36% appearing once. The sample consisted of blood. The source is a woman under 40 in good health.

This clonotype came up a few times. This sequence joins TRBV27 and TRBJ2-3, with D unclear. Germline V gene data show CDR1 as MNHEY and CDR2 as SMNVEV (reference sequence). The length of the CDR3 is 14 residues. V was shortened by 1 base and J by 6 bases, with 11 bases between the two germline ends. CDR3 residues: CASSLYNTPDTQYF. CDR3 in DNA: TGTGCCAGCAGTTTATATAATACTCCGGATACGCAGTATTTT.

The table lists this clonotype with many counts. The rearrangement joins TRBV20-1 to TRBJ1-2, with D hard to call. V shed 0 bases and J shed 0 bases, with 14 bases lying between them. CDR3 length: 16 amino acids. Germline V gives CDR1 DFQATT, CDR2 SNEGSKA (reference sequence). The CDR3 bases are TGCAGTGCTAGAGATAGATTGTCCGGGGCTAACTATGGCTACACCTTC. This translates into CSARDRLSGANYGYTF.

The rearrangement links TRBV6-2 or TRBV6-3 to TRBJ2-1; the D is unclear. Germline V gene sequence: CDR1 MNHEY, CDR2 SVGEGT. The V gene lost 6 bases and the J gene lost 4 bases, with 7 bases spanning the gap. The length of the CDR3 is 12 residues. The CDR3: CASRARYNEQFF. The CDR3 coding sequence is TGTGCCAGCAGAGCTAGGTACAATGAGCAGTTCTTC.

The rearrangement joins TRBV12-3 or TRBV12-4 to TRBJ1-1; possibly TRBD1 for D (5 bases). V was pared by 5 bases and J by 5 bases, with 15 bases between. This CDR3 has 14 residues. Here the CDR3 reads CASSPEWGGTEAFF. Here the CDR3 DNA reads TGTGCCAGCAGTCCCGAATGGGGCGGAACTGAAGCTTTCTTT.

About this clonotype itself: The junction differs from germline at one of its ends, possibly a read error. The rearrangement uses TRBV7-9 and TRBJ2-1, with 10 bases that match TRBD2. CDR1 SEHNR and CDR2 FQNEAQ come from the germline V gene (reference sequence). The CDR3 spans 16 residues. The DNA of the CDR3 is TGTTCCAGCAGCCTACTAGCGGGGAGCTCCTACAATGAGCAGTTCTTC. This encodes CSSSLLAGSSYNEQFF.

CDR3 nucleotide sequence: TGTGCCATCAGTGAGCTTCAGGTGACTAGCCGAGATACGCAGTATTTT. Translating it yields CAISELQVTSRDTQYF. The chain recombines TRBV10-3 with TRBJ2-3; 7 nucleotides line up with TRBD2. The CDR3 is made up of 16 amino acids. Unmatched junction bases numbered 10, after V lost 2 bases and J lost 5 bases. Per the germline V gene, CDR1 is ENHRY and CDR2 is SYGVKD.

This rearrangement joins TRBV5-1 to TRBJ1-1; 7 nucleotides align to TRBD1. The V gene's germline CDR1 is SGHRS and CDR2 YFSETQ. The CDR3 is 15 amino acids. After removal of 0 bases from V and 1 base from J, the junction contained 3 bases not matched to a gene. CDR3 coding DNA: TGCGCCAGCAGCTTGGCCGGGGACAGGAACACTGAAGCTTTCTTT. Amino acids: CASSLAGDRNTEAFF.

CDR3 bases: TGTGCCAGCCGGATCGGGGGGGGTTCCTATAATTCACCCCTCCACTTT. Translating gives CASRIGGGSYNSPLHF. The genes are TRBV6-1 and TRBJ1-6, with a weak D call TRBD1 (5 bases). The CDR3 length is 16 residues. Deletions cut 8 bases from V and 1 base from J, with 15 bases between. CDR1 MNHNS and CDR2 SASEGT come from the germline V gene.

This clonotype was observed a few times. Here the CDR3 reads CASKDGNSPLHF. CDR3 DNA: TGTGCCAGCAAGGACGGGAATTCACCCCTCCACTTT. The rearrangement uses TRBV9 and TRBJ1-6, with D hard to call. The germline V and J ends were trimmed by 6 bases and 7 bases, with 8 bases remaining between them. The CDR3 spans 12 residues. Germline V gives CDR1 SGDLS, CDR2 YYNGEE.

Of note for this clonotype: A read error may produce the germline difference seen at one junction end. The chain links TRBV7-8 to TRBJ2-7; 8 bases align to TRBD1. CDR1 and CDR2 (germline): SGHVS, FQNEAQ. This CDR3 has 12 amino acids. CDR3 sequence: CASSTDRDEQDF. In nucleotides, the CDR3 is TGTGCCAGCAGCACGGACAGGGACGAGCAGGACTTC.

The rearrangement joins TRBV3-1 to TRBJ1-5; no firm D call. CDR1 is LGHDT, CDR2 YNNKEL, per germline (reference sequence). This CDR3 has 14 residues. The ends were cut back, 0 bases at V and 7 bases at J, with 10 bases in the middle. The CDR3 spells CASSQDFTRQPQHF. The CDR3 DNA sequence: TGTGCCAGCAGCCAAGACTTTACAAGGCAGCCCCAGCATTTT.

This rearrangement joins TRBV9 to TRBJ2-3; 7 bases fit TRBD2. Trimming at V came to 1 base and at J to 6 bases, leaving 17 bases not matched to a gene. CDR1 SGDLS and CDR2 YYNGEE come from the germline V gene. There are 18 residues in the CDR3. In nucleotides, the CDR3 is TGTGCCAGCAGCGTAAGCCCCGTAAGCGGGGTCACACGGGATACGCAGTATTTT. Amino acids: CASSVSPVSGVTRDTQYF. The full variable domain, rest sourced from reference TRBV9 and TRBJ2-3, is DSGVTQTPKHLITATGQRVTLRCSPRSGDLSVYWYQQSLDQGLQFLIQYYNGEERAKGNILERFSAQQFPDLHSELNLSSLELGDSALYFCASSVSPVSGVTRDTQYFGPGTRLTVL.

The J gene is TRBJ2-6, the V gene TRBV9; D uncertain. This CDR3 is 16 amino acids long. Looked up from germline, CDR1 is SGDLS and CDR2 is YYNGEE. The germline V and J ends were trimmed by 0 bases and 0 bases, with 7 bases remaining between them. CDR3 loop: CASSVARSSGANVLTF. For the CDR3, the DNA is TGTGCCAGCAGCGTAGCTCGGAGCTCTGGGGCCAACGTCCTGACTTTC.

This chain uses TRBV7-2 with TRBJ2-3; 7 nucleotides match TRBD2. CDR3 size: 14 residues. CDR1 SGHTA and CDR2 FQGNSA come from the germline V gene. Trimming at V came to 6 bases and at J to 2 bases, leaving 5 bases not matched to a gene. The CDR3 DNA sequence: TGTGCCAGCAGACCCAGCGGGAACACAGATACGCAGTATTTT. Amino acid sequence: CASRPSGNTDTQYF.

This clonotype was observed a few times. The chain carries TRBV6-6 and TRBJ2-1; 10 nucleotides match TRBD2. The CDR3 loop spans 16 amino acids. Germline CDR1 MNHNY, CDR2 SVGAGI (reference sequence). V lost 2 bases and J lost 9; bases outside the gene matches: 10. DNA of the CDR3: TGTGCCAGCAGTTACGCCGCTAGCGGGAGCTTGATTGAGCAGTTCTTC. It translates to CASSYAASGSLIEQFF.

V usage is TRBV4-2 and J usage is TRBJ2-5, with D maybe TRBD2 (5 bases). Per germline, CDR1 LGHNA and CDR2 YNFKEQ. The CDR3 loop spans 15 amino acids. V shed 1 base and J shed 2 bases, with 11 bases lying between them. The CDR3 is CASSQGEGRQETQYF. The CDR3 nucleotides read TGTGCCAGCAGCCAAGGTGAGGGCAGGCAAGAGACCCAGTACTTC.

This clonotype was detected only a few times. This CDR3 is CASSLALIRGGRSGEQYF. The CDR3, as DNA: TGTGCCAGCAGTTTAGCGCTAATCAGAGGGGGGCGGTCGGGAGAGCAGTACTTC. The chain joins TRBV12-3 or TRBV12-4 to TRBJ2-5; D is possibly TRBD1 or TRBD2 (6 bases each). The CDR3 contains 18 residues. Deletions cut 0 bases from V and 11 bases from J, with 28 bases between.

The chain recombines TRBV4-1 with TRBJ1-6; D possibly corresponds to TRBD1 (5 bases). CDR3 size: 17 residues. Between the trimmed V and J ends, which lost 5 bases and 0 bases, there was a span of 14 bases. Germline V lookup: CDR1 MGHRA, CDR2 YSYEKL. This CDR3 reads CASSFEQGSSYNSPLHF. The CDR3 nucleotides are TGCGCCAGCAGCTTCGAGCAGGGATCCTCCTATAATTCACCCCTCCACTTT.

This clonotype occurred once. This sequence joins TRBV4-1 and TRBJ2-7; weak D call: TRBD1 (5 bases). The CDR3 consists of 15 residues. Germline values: CDR1 MGHRA, CDR2 YSYEKL. V was pared by 3 bases and J by 0 bases, with 12 bases between. The CDR3 region has the DNA TGCGCCAGCAGCCATCAGACAGAGAGCTCCTACGAGCAGTACTTC. Amino acids: CASSHQTESSYEQYF.

The genes are TRBV4-1 and TRBJ1-5; 7 nucleotides match TRBD1. Germline assignment: CDR1 MGHRA and CDR2 YSYEKL. J gave up 2 bases and V 5 bases, and 6 bases lay outside the gene matches. The CDR3 totals 15 residues. CDR3 in DNA: TGCGCCAGCAGCGCCGACAGGGATGGCAATCAGCCCCAGCATTTT. It encodes CASSADRDGNQPQHF.